These 15 T cell receptor beta chains originate from one sample sequenced in a study of early T cells in non-severe SARS-CoV-2 infection. A single record per CDR3 protein comes from TCRdb applying MiXCR to the 5' RACE reads. Of tens of thousands of distinct CDR3 sequences listed, about 8.6% were seen once; the top ten hold about 13%. Sequencing input: whole blood. These receptors all stem from an adult who was a healthcare worker with PCR-confirmed SARS-CoV-2 infection or an uninfected control (not recorded which).

This clonotype was detected many times. J is TRBJ2-7 and V is TRBV7-2; 7 bases agree with TRBD1. Germline CDR1 and CDR2: SGHTA and FQGNSA. Unmatched junction bases numbered 5, after V lost 0 bases and J lost 3 bases. The CDR3 contains 15 residues. The CDR3 bases are TGTGCCAGCAGCTTAGCGAGGGGGCAGGGCTACGAGCAGTACTTC. Encoded protein: CASSLARGQGYEQYF.

This clonotype came up many times. This chain links TRBV7-2 with TRBJ2-2; no reliable D call. The V and J ends lost 2 bases and 3 bases respectively, with 7 bases between them. The germline V gene has CDR1 SGHTA and CDR2 FQGNSA. CDR3 length: 14 amino acids. CDR3 in DNA: TGTGCCAGCAGCTTAATCCTCTACACCGGGGAGCTGTTTTTT. Its protein is CASSLILYTGELFF.

In the case of this clonotype: Germline is not matched at one junction end, which may reflect a read error. V usage is TRBV24-1 and J usage is TRBJ2-3; 13 nucleotides line up with TRBD2. CDR3 length equals 16 residues. Per germline, CDR1 KGHDR and CDR2 SFDVKD. The CDR3 nucleotides read TGTGCCGCCAGTGATGGACTAGCGGGGGGCACAGATACGCAGTATTTT. Amino acid sequence: CAASDGLAGGTDTQYF.

This clonotype was counted at least ten times. This chain uses TRBV18 with TRBJ2-6; maybe TRBD1 (6 bases). CDR1 is KGHSH, CDR2 LQKENI, per germline. V lost 4 bases and J lost 0, with 10 bases in between. The CDR3 is 16 residues long. Written as DNA, the CDR3 is TGTGCCAGCTCACTAGGACAGAGCTCTGGGGCCAACGTCCTGACTTTC. It yields the protein CASSLGQSSGANVLTF.

This clonotype occurred many times. V gene TRBV6-2 or TRBV6-3 combines with J gene TRBJ2-5, with 7 positions matching TRBD1. The CDR3 runs to 15 residues. Germline V CDR1 and CDR2: MNHEY, SVGEGT. The V and J ends lost 2 bases and 1 base, in that order; junction bases with no gene match: 4. The DNA of the CDR3 is TGTGCCAGCAGTTACGACGGGACAGTCCAAGAGACCCAGTACTTC. This sequence encodes CASSYDGTVQETQYF.

This clonotype was detected ten times or more. The chain employs TRBV29-1 and TRBJ2-1; 9 bases match TRBD1. After removal of 7 bases from V and 7 bases from J, the junction contained 8 bases not matched to a gene. Germline V lookup: CDR1 SQVTM, CDR2 ANQGSEA. This CDR3 has 13 residues. CDR3: CSAAGTGNNEQFF. The CDR3 DNA sequence: TGCAGCGCTGCCGGGACAGGGAATAATGAGCAGTTCTTC.

In its sample, this clonotype was seen a few times. This chain connects TRBV6-5 to TRBJ2-1, with D tentatively TRBD1 (6 bases). Germline CDR1 is MNHEY and CDR2 is SVGAGI. The CDR3 is made up of 17 amino acids. Between the trimmed V and J ends, which lost 5 bases and 9 bases, there was a span of 26 bases. CDR3 DNA: TGTGCCAGCAGTCCGGACAGAAGGGGCCGGGTAGCGCGTGAGCAGTTCTTC. Translation gives CASSPDRRGRVAREQFF.

This clonotype was observed many times. This chain connects TRBV7-2 to TRBJ1-1, with D perhaps matching TRBD1 (5 bases). Germline CDR1 is SGHTA and CDR2 is FQGNSA. The CDR3 runs 15 residues. Trimming took off 6 bases at V and 1 base at J, with 15 bases between the two ends. In DNA form, the CDR3 reads TGTGCCAGCAGAAATAGGGTGACAGAGAACACTGAAGCTTTCTTT. This gives the protein CASRNRVTENTEAFF. Supplemented by reference TRBV7-2 and TRBJ1-1, the full variable domain reads GAGVSQSPSNKVTEKGKDVELRCDPISGHTALYWYRQSLGQGLEFLIYFQGNSAPDKSGLPSDRFSAERTGGSVSTLTIQRTQQEDSAVYLCASRNRVTENTEAFFGQGTRLTVV.

A remark on this clonotype: The germline gene is not matched at one end of the junction; a read error may be the cause. The chain uses TRBV7-7 and TRBJ2-7; 7 bases fit TRBD1. This CDR3 contains 14 residues. Germline V lookup: CDR1 SSHAT, CDR2 FNYEAQ (reference sequence). The CDR3 loop reads CASSLRQGGGEQYF. The CDR3 DNA sequence: TGTGCTAGCAGCTTAAGACAGGGTGGTGGCGAGCAGTACTTC.

Ten or more counts support this clonotype. The CDR3 is CASRRQGAYEQYF. CDR3 coding DNA: TGTGCCAGCAGGAGGCAGGGAGCCTACGAGCAGTACTTC. The genes are TRBV12-3 or TRBV12-4 and TRBJ2-7, with D perhaps matching TRBD1 or TRBD2 (5 bases each). Trimming shortened V by 6 bases and J by 2 bases, and 11 bases separated the two germline ends. This CDR3 region has 13 residues.

This clonotype was seen many times. This CDR3 is CASSYEYSNQPQHF. The CDR3, as DNA: TGTGCCAGCAGTTACGAGTATAGCAATCAGCCCCAGCATTTT. The chain joins TRBV6-5 to TRBJ1-5; D uncertain. Germline lookup yields CDR1 MNHEY and CDR2 SVGAGI. The CDR3 contains 14 residues. With 2 bases removed from V and 0 bases from J, the gap between germline ends came to 5 bases.

V gene TRBV24-1 combines with J gene TRBJ1-2; D may be TRBD1 (5 bases). Germline V gene data show CDR1 as KGHDR and CDR2 as SFDVKD. V lost 0 bases to trimming and J lost 6 bases, with 7 bases between them. This CDR3 contains 13 residues. This chain's CDR3 is CATSDLAGDGYTF. In nucleotides, the CDR3 is TGTGCCACCAGTGATTTGGCGGGGGATGGCTACACCTTC.

This clonotype appeared many times. The chain couples TRBV11-3 to TRBJ2-1; a possible D gene is TRBD2 (6 bases). Deletions cut 0 bases from V and 5 bases from J, with 8 bases between. The CDR3 is 14 amino acids. Germline CDR1 reads SGHNT; CDR2 reads YENEEA. In nucleotides, the CDR3 is TGTGCCAGCAGCTTAGATCCGGGGGACAATGAGCAGTTCTTC. It codes for CASSLDPGDNEQFF.

The chain uses TRBV7-2 and TRBJ1-4; D uncertain. The CDR3 has 15 amino acids. The V and J ends lost 3 bases and 4 bases respectively, with 12 bases between them. From germline, CDR1 is SGHTA and CDR2 FQGNSA. The CDR3 sequence is CASSLPGKLNEKLFF. Written as DNA, the CDR3 is TGTGCCAGCAGCTTGCCCGGGAAACTTAATGAAAAACTGTTTTTT. Using reference TRBV7-2 and TRBJ1-4 for the parts outside the CDR3, the full variable domain is GAGVSQSPSNKVTEKGKDVELRCDPISGHTALYWYRQSLGQGLEFLIYFQGNSAPDKSGLPSDRFSAERTGGSVSTLTIQRTQQEDSAVYLCASSLPGKLNEKLFFGSGTQLSVL.

V is TRBV27 and J is TRBJ2-3; tentatively, D is TRBD1 or TRBD2 (5 bases each). The germline CDR1 and CDR2 sequences are MNHEY and SMNVEV (reference sequence). The CDR3 length is 15 residues. V was cut by 4 bases and J by 11 bases, with 22 bases left in between. The CDR3 DNA reads as TGTGCCAGCAGTTCACCTCTGGAACAGAGGGGTCGGCAGTATTTT. Translated, it gives CASSSPLEQRGRQYF.